Listed below are T cell receptor beta chains from one sample, sequenced in a study of CD8 T cells in Susac syndrome. TCRdb reprocessed the immunoSEQ multiplex PCR reads with MiXCR, giving one entry per CDR3 protein. The profile covers about 150,000 distinct CDR3 sequences, with approximately 95% appearing a single time and around 0.15% taken by the ten largest. The sample comprised CD4+ T cells from PBMCs. The receptor source for this set is a human donor with Susac syndrome. Each CDR3 is given with its conserved first and last residue. The D gene is left open where the match is weak. A row's size may be missing; if present it is once, few, many or a size class.

D gene: .
CDR3 length: 16
V gene: TRBV4-2
J gene: TRBJ1-4
clone size: .
CDR3 DNA: TGTGCCAGCAGCCAAGATAGGGGGGGAGAGGGGGAAAAACTGTTTTTT
CDR3 protein: CASSQDRGGEGEKLFF

D gene: .
CDR3 length: 8
V gene: TRBV29-1
J gene: TRBJ1-1
clone size: .
CDR3 DNA: TGCAGCGTTGATGTCGCTTTCTTT
CDR3 protein: CSVDVAFF

D gene: TRBD1
CDR3 length: 14
V gene: TRBV5-6
J gene: TRBJ2-5
clone size: .
CDR3 DNA: TGTGCCAGCAGCACGCCGGGACAGGGTGAGACCCAGTACTTC
CDR3 protein: CASSTPGQGETQYF

D gene: TRBD1
CDR3 length: 16
V gene: TRBV6-1
J gene: TRBJ1-6
clone size: .
CDR3 DNA: TGTGCCAGCAGTGAAGATCAGGCAGGGGGAAATTCACCCCTCCACTTT
CDR3 protein: CASSEDQAGGNSPLHF

D gene: .
CDR3 length: 11
V gene: TRBV5-1
J gene: TRBJ2-5
clone size: .
CDR3 DNA: TGCGCCAGCAGCTGGCAAGAGACCCAGTACTTC
CDR3 protein: CASSWQETQYF

D gene: .
CDR3 length: 14
V gene: TRBV7-2
J gene: TRBJ2-5
clone size: few
CDR3 DNA: TGTGCCAGCAGCTTACCTGGGAGTCAAGAGACCCAGTACTTC
CDR3 protein: CASSLPGSQETQYF

D gene: .
CDR3 length: 15
V gene: TRBV7-8
J gene: TRBJ2-5
clone size: .
CDR3 DNA: TGTGCCAGCAGCTTAGTACGGGGTCTCCAAGAGACCCAGTACTTC
CDR3 protein: CASSLVRGLQETQYF

D gene: .
CDR3 length: 16
V gene: TRBV15
J gene: TRBJ2-6
clone size: .
CDR3 DNA: TGTGCCACCAGCAGACCTTCCCGGACTGGGGCCAACGTCCTGACTTTC
CDR3 protein: CATSRPSRTGANVLTF

D gene: TRBD2
CDR3 length: 15
V gene: TRBV4-1
J gene: TRBJ2-7
clone size: .
CDR3 DNA: TGCGCCAGCAGCCAAGAGATTCGGGGGGGCTACGAGCAGTACTTC
CDR3 protein: CASSQEIRGGYEQYF

D gene: .
CDR3 length: 10
V gene: TRBV29-1
J gene: TRBJ2-3
clone size: .
CDR3 DNA: TGCAGTGCTAGTACAGATACGCAGTATTTT
CDR3 protein: CSASTDTQYF

D gene: .
CDR3 length: 13
V gene: TRBV19
J gene: TRBJ1-1
clone size: .
CDR3 DNA: TGTGCCAGTAGTATCCTCCATGGCACTGAAGCTTTCTTT
CDR3 protein: CASSILHGTEAFF

D gene: .
CDR3 length: 14
V gene: TRBV25-1
J gene: TRBJ2-5
clone size: .
CDR3 DNA: TGTGCCAGCAGTGAGAAGGGACCGAAAGAGACCCAGTACTTC
CDR3 protein: CASSEKGPKETQYF

D gene: .
CDR3 length: 17
V gene: TRBV4-1
J gene: TRBJ1-2
clone size: .
CDR3 DNA: TGCGCCAGCAGCCAAGGACGCGGGGGGGGCCCTTACTATGGCTACACCTTC
CDR3 protein: CASSQGRGGGPYYGYTF

D gene: TRBD1
CDR3 length: 15
V gene: TRBV5-1
J gene: TRBJ1-3
clone size: .
CDR3 DNA: TGCGCCAGCAGCTTGGCCCAGGGGGGTGGAAACACCATATATTTT
CDR3 protein: CASSLAQGGGNTIYF

D gene: .
CDR3 length: 15
V gene: TRBV20-1
J gene: TRBJ2-5
clone size: .
CDR3 DNA: TGCAGTGCACAAGTGGGGTGGGGGGCCCAAGAGACCCAGTACTTC
CDR3 protein: CSAQVGWGAQETQYF

D gene: TRBD1
CDR3 length: 16
V gene: TRBV15
J gene: TRBJ1-5
clone size: .
CDR3 DNA: TGTGCCACCAGCAGCGGGACAGTCTATAGCAATCAGCCCCAGCATTTT
CDR3 protein: CATSSGTVYSNQPQHF

D gene: .
CDR3 length: 13
V gene: TRBV12-3/TRBV12-4
J gene: TRBJ1-5
clone size: once
CDR3 DNA: TGTGCCAGCAGTCTCTCCGAGGGCCAGCCCCAGCATTTT
CDR3 protein: CASSLSEGQPQHF

D gene: TRBD2
CDR3 length: 15
V gene: TRBV5-8
J gene: TRBJ2-7
clone size: .
CDR3 DNA: TGTGCCAGCAGCTTGGCGGCTAGCGGGATTTACGAGCAGTACTTC
CDR3 protein: CASSLAASGIYEQYF

D gene: .
CDR3 length: 14
V gene: TRBV5-6
J gene: TRBJ2-5
clone size: .
CDR3 DNA: TGTGCCAGCAGCCGGGACGCCGCCAGGGAGACCCAGTACTTC
CDR3 protein: CASSRDAARETQYF

D gene: .
CDR3 length: 15
V gene: TRBV18
J gene: TRBJ1-5
clone size: .
CDR3 DNA: TGTGCCAGCTCACCCAACACAGGGATAGGTCAGCCCCAGCATTTT
CDR3 protein: CASSPNTGIGQPQHF

D gene: .
CDR3 length: 14
V gene: TRBV29-1
J gene: TRBJ1-4
clone size: .
CDR3 DNA: TGCAGCGTTGCCCTACAGGGAACTAATGAAAAACTGTTTTTT
CDR3 protein: CSVALQGTNEKLFF

D gene: TRBD2
CDR3 length: 15
V gene: TRBV11-2
J gene: TRBJ2-3
clone size: .
CDR3 DNA: TGTGCCAGCAGCTTCGGGGGGGCCGGCACAGATACGCAGTATTTT
CDR3 protein: CASSFGGAGTDTQYF

D gene: .
CDR3 length: 15
V gene: TRBV7-7
J gene: TRBJ2-5
clone size: .
CDR3 DNA: TGTGCCAGCAGCCCACTCGGGGGCTCTGAGGAGACCCAGTACTTC
CDR3 protein: CASSPLGGSEETQYF

D gene: .
CDR3 length: 13
V gene: TRBV6-6
J gene: TRBJ1-5
clone size: once
CDR3 DNA: TGTGCCGCATCGGGAGGGGTGGGTCAGCCCCAGCATTTT
CDR3 protein: CAASGGVGQPQHF

D gene: TRBD2
CDR3 length: 16
V gene: TRBV20-1
J gene: TRBJ2-2
clone size: .
CDR3 DNA: TGCAGTGCGAGGACTAGCGGGACTTACAACACCGGGGAGCTGTTTTTT
CDR3 protein: CSARTSGTYNTGELFF

D gene: .
CDR3 length: 12
V gene: TRBV3-1
J gene: TRBJ2-7
clone size: .
CDR3 DNA: TGTGCCAGCAGCCAACGGAGCTACGAGCAGTACTTC
CDR3 protein: CASSQRSYEQYF

D gene: .
CDR3 length: 13
V gene: TRBV4-3
J gene: TRBJ2-3
clone size: .
CDR3 DNA: TGCGCCAGCAGCCAAGAAGGCAGAGATACGCAGTATTTT
CDR3 protein: CASSQEGRDTQYF

D gene: TRBD1
CDR3 length: 17
V gene: TRBV5-4
J gene: TRBJ2-4
clone size: .
CDR3 DNA: TGTGCCAGCAGCTCGGACAGGGGGGATCTAGCCAAAAACATTCAGTACTTC
CDR3 protein: CASSSDRGDLAKNIQYF

D gene: .
CDR3 length: 13
V gene: TRBV20-1
J gene: TRBJ1-5
clone size: .
CDR3 DNA: TGCAGTGCCCAGCAGGGGCCAAATCAGCCCCAGCATTTT
CDR3 protein: CSAQQGPNQPQHF

D gene: TRBD1
CDR3 length: 15
V gene: TRBV24-1
J gene: TRBJ1-5
clone size: .
CDR3 DNA: TGTGCCACCAGTGATACCGGGACAGACAATCAGCCCCAGCATTTT
CDR3 protein: CATSDTGTDNQPQHF

D gene: TRBD1
CDR3 length: 13
V gene: TRBV27
J gene: TRBJ1-2
clone size: .
CDR3 DNA: TGTGCCAGCGTAGGACAGGGAAACTATGGCTACACCTTC
CDR3 protein: CASVGQGNYGYTF

D gene: .
CDR3 length: 14
V gene: TRBV20-1
J gene: TRBJ1-5
clone size: .
CDR3 DNA: TGCAGTGCTAGCAGGGTAAGAGGCAATCAGCCCCAGCATTTT
CDR3 protein: CSASRVRGNQPQHF

D gene: TRBD1
CDR3 length: 13
V gene: TRBV7-3
J gene: TRBJ1-1
clone size: .
CDR3 DNA: TGTGCCAGCAGCACTAGGACAGGCACTGAAGCTTTCTTT
CDR3 protein: CASSTRTGTEAFF

D gene: .
CDR3 length: 14
V gene: TRBV12-3/TRBV12-4
J gene: TRBJ2-7
clone size: .
CDR3 DNA: TGTGCCAGCAGTTTGCGAGGGTCGGTTCACGAGCAGTACTTC
CDR3 protein: CASSLRGSVHEQYF

D gene: .
CDR3 length: 14
V gene: TRBV12-5
J gene: TRBJ2-2
clone size: .
CDR3 DNA: TGTGCTAGTGCCTCGTCGCTCGACACCGGGGAGCTGTTTTTT
CDR3 protein: CASASSLDTGELFF

D gene: .
CDR3 length: 17
V gene: TRBV29-1
J gene: TRBJ1-2
clone size: .
CDR3 DNA: TGCAGCGTTGAACAGTTCCAGGGCAATGGTCTTTGGTATGGCTACACCTTC
CDR3 protein: CSVEQFQGNGLWYGYTF

D gene: TRBD1
CDR3 length: 14
V gene: TRBV20-1
J gene: TRBJ1-3
clone size: .
CDR3 DNA: TGCAGTGCGCAGACAGGGTTAGTTAGAAACACCATATATTTT
CDR3 protein: CSAQTGLVRNTIYF

D gene: .
CDR3 length: 12
V gene: TRBV20-1
J gene: TRBJ2-5
clone size: .
CDR3 DNA: TGCAGTGTGCAGCCGTACCAAGAGACCCAGTACTTC
CDR3 protein: CSVQPYQETQYF

D gene: TRBD1
CDR3 length: 16
V gene: TRBV20-1
J gene: TRBJ2-5
clone size: .
CDR3 DNA: TGCAGTGCCCCGCGCCCGGGACAGGGAGGCATCGGGGCCCAGTACTTC
CDR3 protein: CSAPRPGQGGIGAQYF

D gene: .
CDR3 length: 12
V gene: TRBV29-1
J gene: TRBJ2-7
clone size: .
CDR3 DNA: TGCAGCGCCGCCGTATCCTCCTACGAGCAGTACTTC
CDR3 protein: CSAAVSSYEQYF

D gene: .
CDR3 length: 12
V gene: TRBV25-1
J gene: TRBJ2-5
clone size: .
CDR3 DNA: TGTGCCAGCAGGAGGGACGGTGAGACCCAGTACTTC
CDR3 protein: CASRRDGETQYF

D gene: .
CDR3 length: 16
V gene: TRBV9
J gene: TRBJ2-2
clone size: .
CDR3 DNA: TGTGCCAGCAGCGTAAGGGCCGGGGGAAACACCGGGGAGCTGTTTTTT
CDR3 protein: CASSVRAGGNTGELFF

D gene: TRBD1
CDR3 length: 16
V gene: TRBV11-2
J gene: TRBJ1-6
clone size: .
CDR3 DNA: TGTGCCAGCAGCTCCCATTGGACAGGGGTAAATTCACCCCTCCACTTT
CDR3 protein: CASSSHWTGVNSPLHF

D gene: .
CDR3 length: 13
V gene: TRBV25-1
J gene: TRBJ2-1
clone size: .
CDR3 DNA: TGTGCCAGCAGTGAATCCCGCGCCCTGGAGCAGTTCTTC
CDR3 protein: CASSESRALEQFF

D gene: .
CDR3 length: 14
V gene: TRBV4-3
J gene: TRBJ1-6
clone size: once
CDR3 DNA: TGCGCCAGCAGCCAAGAGGTCAGGGATTCACCCCTCCACTTT
CDR3 protein: CASSQEVRDSPLHF

D gene: TRBD2
CDR3 length: 19
V gene: TRBV5-6
J gene: TRBJ2-3
clone size: .
CDR3 DNA: TGTGCCAGCAGCTTGTTTCGACTAGCGGGGGGTTCGAGCACAGATACGCAGTATTTT
CDR3 protein: CASSLFRLAGGSSTDTQYF

D gene: .
CDR3 length: 11
V gene: TRBV24-1
J gene: TRBJ2-1
clone size: few
CDR3 DNA: TGTGCCACCTCCCGCGGCAATGAGCAGTTCTTC
CDR3 protein: CATSRGNEQFF

D gene: .
CDR3 length: 12
V gene: TRBV29-1
J gene: TRBJ2-1
clone size: .
CDR3 DNA: TGCAGCGTTGACTATGGGATCGATGAGCAGTTCTTC
CDR3 protein: CSVDYGIDEQFF

D gene: .
CDR3 length: 15
V gene: TRBV9
J gene: TRBJ2-1
clone size: .
CDR3 DNA: TGTGCCAGCAGCGGTAGCGCAATCTCCTACAATGAGCAGTTCTTC
CDR3 protein: CASSGSAISYNEQFF